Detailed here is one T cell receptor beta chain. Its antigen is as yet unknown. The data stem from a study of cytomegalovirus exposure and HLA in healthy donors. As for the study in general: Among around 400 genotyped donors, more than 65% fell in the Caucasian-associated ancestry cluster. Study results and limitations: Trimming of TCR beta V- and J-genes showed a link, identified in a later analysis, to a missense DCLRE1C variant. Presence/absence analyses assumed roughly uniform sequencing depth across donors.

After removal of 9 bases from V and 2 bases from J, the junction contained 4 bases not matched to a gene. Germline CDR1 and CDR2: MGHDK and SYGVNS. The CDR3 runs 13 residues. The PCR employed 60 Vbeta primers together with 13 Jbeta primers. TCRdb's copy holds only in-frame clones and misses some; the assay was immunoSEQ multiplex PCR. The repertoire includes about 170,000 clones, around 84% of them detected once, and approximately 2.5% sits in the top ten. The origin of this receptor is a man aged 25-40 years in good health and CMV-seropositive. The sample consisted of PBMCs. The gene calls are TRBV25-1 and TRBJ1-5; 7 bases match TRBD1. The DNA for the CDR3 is TGTGCCAGTGCTGACAGGGGCAATCAGCCCCAGCATTTT. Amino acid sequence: CASADRGNQPQHF.